This T cell receptor beta chain was observed in a study of radiation and T cells in renal cell carcinoma. With 0 bases removed from V and 3 bases from J, the gap between germline ends came to 8 bases. CDR3 length equals 15 residues. CDR1 is MGHDK and CDR2 is SYGVNS in the germline V gene. The repertoire was sequenced with immunoSEQ multiplex PCR; TCRdb's copy has only in-frame clones and lacks some. This sample has some 120,000 clones, with more than 75% found just once. Time point noted: blood 2 weeks post-SBRT. The treatment was: 15 Gy SBRT to primary tumor, nephrectomy 4 weeks later. The receptor's source is a woman in her 70s with renal cell carcinoma. The chain combines TRBV25-1 with TRBJ1-4; D is uncertain. Sequences were derived from blood, sampled from a patient whose treatment included radiotherapy and nephrectomy. The CDR3 bases are TGTGCCAGCAGTGAATACGGAGGCTCTAATGAAAAACTGTTTTTT. It translates to CASSEYGGSNEKLFF. Complete variable domain (other parts from reference TRBV25-1 and TRBJ1-4): EADIYQTPRYLVIGTGKKITLECSQTMGHDKMYWYQQDPGMELHLIHYSYGVNSTEKGDLSSESTVSRIRTEHFPLTLESARPSHTSQYLCASSEYGGSNEKLFFGSGTQLSVL.